This T cell receptor beta chain was identified during a study of blood T cell repertoires in COVID-19. Study at large: Acute and convalescent COVID-19 samples came from the United States, Italy and Spain.

This CDR3 comprises 15 residues. V was pared by 5 bases and J by 7 bases, with 6 bases of the junction left unmatched. Germline V CDR1 and CDR2: SGHKS, YYEKEE (reference sequence). Original data processing: Amplification of reference gene primers was used by the study to estimate nucleated cell counts. Profiling relied on immunoSEQ multiplex PCR, and the TCRdb table lists in-frame clones only, not all of them. V, J and clone size reflect that table, while D and trimming were determined from the DNA. The table shows about 220,000 clones, with 82% occurring only once. What was sequenced was peripheral blood. The rearrangement joins TRBV5-5 to TRBJ2-2; 12 positions match TRBD1. The TCR comes from a woman in her seventies with COVID-19, enrolled during active disease. This chain's CDR3 is CASSSGTGGFGELFF. CDR3 nucleotides: TGTGCCAGCAGTTCCGGGACAGGGGGCTTCGGGGAGCTGTTTTTT. The full variable domain, rest sourced from reference TRBV5-5 and TRBJ2-2, is DAGVTQSPTHLIKTRGQQVTLRCSPISGHKSVSWYQQVLGQGPQFIFQYYEKEERGRGNFPDRFSARQFPNYSSELNVNALLLGDSALYLCASSSGTGGFGELFFGEGSRLTVL.